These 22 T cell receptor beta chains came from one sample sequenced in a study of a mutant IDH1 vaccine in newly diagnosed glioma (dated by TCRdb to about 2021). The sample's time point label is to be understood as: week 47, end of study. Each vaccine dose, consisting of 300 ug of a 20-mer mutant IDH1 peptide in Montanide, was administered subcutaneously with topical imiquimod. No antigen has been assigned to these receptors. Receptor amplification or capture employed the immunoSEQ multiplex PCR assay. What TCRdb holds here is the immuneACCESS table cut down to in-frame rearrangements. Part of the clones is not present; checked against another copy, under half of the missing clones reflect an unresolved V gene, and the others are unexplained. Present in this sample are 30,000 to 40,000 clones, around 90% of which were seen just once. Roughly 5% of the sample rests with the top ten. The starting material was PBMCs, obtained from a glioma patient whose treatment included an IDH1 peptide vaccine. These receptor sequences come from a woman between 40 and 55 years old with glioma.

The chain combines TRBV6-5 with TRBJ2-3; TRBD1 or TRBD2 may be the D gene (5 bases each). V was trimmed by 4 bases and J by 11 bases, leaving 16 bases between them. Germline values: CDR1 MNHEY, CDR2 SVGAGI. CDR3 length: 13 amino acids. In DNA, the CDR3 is TGTGCCAGCAGTTCCTGGGACCAGCAAAAGCAGTATTTT. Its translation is CASSSWDQQKQYF.

The CDR3: CASSEDWESVKLFF. The CDR3 DNA follows: TGTGCCAGCAGTGAGGACTGGGAATCGGTAAAACTGTTTTTT. The V gene is TRBV2, the J gene TRBJ1-4; D is uncertain. CDR3 length equals 14 residues. The V end lost 3 bases, the J end lost 10 bases, and 15 bases lay between the germline ends. Germline lookup yields CDR1 SNHLY and CDR2 FYNNEI.

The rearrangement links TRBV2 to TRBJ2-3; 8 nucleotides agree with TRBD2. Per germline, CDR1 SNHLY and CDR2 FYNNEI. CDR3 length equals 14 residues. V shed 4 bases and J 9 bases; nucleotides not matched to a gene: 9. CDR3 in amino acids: CASSVGGDLKTQYF. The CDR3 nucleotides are TGTGCCAGCAGTGTCGGGGGGGACCTAAAGACGCAGTATTTT.

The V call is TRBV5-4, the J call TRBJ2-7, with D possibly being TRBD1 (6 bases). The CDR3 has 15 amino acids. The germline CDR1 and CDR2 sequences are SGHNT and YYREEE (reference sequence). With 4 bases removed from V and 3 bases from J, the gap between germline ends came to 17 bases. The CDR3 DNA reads TGTGCCAGCAGCAATGGCCCCGGACAGCTCTACGAGCAGTACTTC. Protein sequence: CASSNGPGQLYEQYF.

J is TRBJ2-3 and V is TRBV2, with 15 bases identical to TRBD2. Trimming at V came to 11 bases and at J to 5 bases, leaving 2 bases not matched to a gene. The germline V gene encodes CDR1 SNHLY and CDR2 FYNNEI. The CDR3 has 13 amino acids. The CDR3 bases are TGTGCCGGACTAGCGGGGGGGCAAGATACGCAGTATTTT. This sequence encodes CAGLAGGQDTQYF. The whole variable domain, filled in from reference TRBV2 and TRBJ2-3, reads EPEVTQTPSHQVTQMGQEVILRCVPISNHLYFYWYRQILGQKVEFLVSFYNNEISEKSEIFDDQFSVERPDGSNFTLKIRSTKLEDSAMYFCAGLAGGQDTQYFGPGTRLTVL.

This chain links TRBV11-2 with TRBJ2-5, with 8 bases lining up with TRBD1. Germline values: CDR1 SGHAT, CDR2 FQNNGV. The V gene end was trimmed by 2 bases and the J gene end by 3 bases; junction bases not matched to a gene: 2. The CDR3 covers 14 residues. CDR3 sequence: CASSLIQGEETQYF. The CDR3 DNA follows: TGTGCCAGCAGCTTAATACAGGGGGAAGAGACCCAGTACTTC.

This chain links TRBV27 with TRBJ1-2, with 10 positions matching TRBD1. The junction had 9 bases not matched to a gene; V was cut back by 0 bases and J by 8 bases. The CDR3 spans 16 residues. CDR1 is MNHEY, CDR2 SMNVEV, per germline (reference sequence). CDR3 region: CASSLSFRQGASGYTF. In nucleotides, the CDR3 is TGTGCCAGCAGTTTATCTTTCCGACAGGGGGCTAGCGGCTACACCTTC.

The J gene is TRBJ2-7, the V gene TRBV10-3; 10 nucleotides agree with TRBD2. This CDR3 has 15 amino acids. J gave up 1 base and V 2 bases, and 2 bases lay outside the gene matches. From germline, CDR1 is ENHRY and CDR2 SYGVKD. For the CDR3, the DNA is TGTGCCATCAGTGAGCCTAGCGGGAGTTCCTACGAGCAGTACTTC. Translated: CAISEPSGSSYEQYF.

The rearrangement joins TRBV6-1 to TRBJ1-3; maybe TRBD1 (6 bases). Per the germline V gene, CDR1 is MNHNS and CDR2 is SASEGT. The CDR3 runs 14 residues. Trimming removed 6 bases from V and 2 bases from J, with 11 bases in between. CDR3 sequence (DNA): TGTGCCAGCAGGCCATCAGGGGCTGGAAACACCATATATTTT. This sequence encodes CASRPSGAGNTIYF.

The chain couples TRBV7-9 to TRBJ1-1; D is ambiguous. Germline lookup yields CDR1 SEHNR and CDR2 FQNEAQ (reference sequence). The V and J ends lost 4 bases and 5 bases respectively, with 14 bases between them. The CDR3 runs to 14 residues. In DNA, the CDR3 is TGTGCCAGCAGCTCCTTTATGGACGCTACTGAAGCTTTCTTT. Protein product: CASSSFMDATEAFF.

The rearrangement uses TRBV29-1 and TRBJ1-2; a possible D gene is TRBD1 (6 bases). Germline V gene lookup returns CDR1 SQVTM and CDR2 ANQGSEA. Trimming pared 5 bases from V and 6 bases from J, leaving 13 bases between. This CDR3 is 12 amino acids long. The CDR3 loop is CSVLRGSHGYTF. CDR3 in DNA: TGCAGCGTTCTTAGGGGGAGCCATGGCTACACCTTC.

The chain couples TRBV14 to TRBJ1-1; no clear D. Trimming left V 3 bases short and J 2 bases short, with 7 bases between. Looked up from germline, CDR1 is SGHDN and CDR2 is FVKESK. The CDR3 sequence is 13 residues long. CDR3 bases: TGTGCCAGCAGCCAGGTCAGAAACACTGAAGCTTTCTTT. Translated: CASSQVRNTEAFF. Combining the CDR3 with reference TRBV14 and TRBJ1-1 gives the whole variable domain EAGVTQFPSHSVIEKGQTVTLRCDPISGHDNLYWYRRVMGKEIKFLLHFVKESKQDESGMPNNRFLAERTGGTYSTLKVQPAELEDSGVYFCASSQVRNTEAFFGQGTRLTVV.

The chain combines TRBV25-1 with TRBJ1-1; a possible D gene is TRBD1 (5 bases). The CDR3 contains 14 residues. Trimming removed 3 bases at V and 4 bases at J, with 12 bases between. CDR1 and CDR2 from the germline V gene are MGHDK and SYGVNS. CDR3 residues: CASSDRAEGTEAFF. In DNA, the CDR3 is TGTGCCAGCAGTGACAGGGCTGAGGGCACTGAAGCTTTCTTT.

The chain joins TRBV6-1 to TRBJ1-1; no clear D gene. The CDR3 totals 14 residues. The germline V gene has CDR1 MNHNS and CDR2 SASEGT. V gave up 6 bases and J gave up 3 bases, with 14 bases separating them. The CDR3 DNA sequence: TGTGCCAGCAGGGCTCCCGGGCTCCACACTGAAGCTTTCTTT. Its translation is CASRAPGLHTEAFF.

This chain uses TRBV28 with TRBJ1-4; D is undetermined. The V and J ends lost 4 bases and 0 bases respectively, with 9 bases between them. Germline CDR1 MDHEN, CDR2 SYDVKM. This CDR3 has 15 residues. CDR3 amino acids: CASSWQAATNEKLFF. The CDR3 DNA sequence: TGTGCCAGCAGTTGGCAAGCTGCAACTAATGAAAAACTGTTTTTT.

CDR3 residues: CASSPLRGGSYEQYF. The CDR3 nucleotides read TGTGCCAGCAGTCCACTTCGAGGGGGGTCCTACGAGCAGTACTTC. The chain recombines TRBV27 with TRBJ2-7; D tentatively fits TRBD1 or TRBD2 (6 bases each). V was shortened by 5 bases and J by 1 base, with 15 bases between the two germline ends. There are 15 residues in the CDR3. Germline loops: CDR1 MNHEY, CDR2 SMNVEV (reference sequence).

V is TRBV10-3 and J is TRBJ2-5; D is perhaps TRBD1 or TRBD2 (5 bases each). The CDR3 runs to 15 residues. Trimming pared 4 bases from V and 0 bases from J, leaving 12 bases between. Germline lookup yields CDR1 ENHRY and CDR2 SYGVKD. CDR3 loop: CAISAPGRHQETQYF. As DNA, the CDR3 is TGTGCCATCAGTGCTCCGGGACGGCACCAAGAGACCCAGTACTTC.

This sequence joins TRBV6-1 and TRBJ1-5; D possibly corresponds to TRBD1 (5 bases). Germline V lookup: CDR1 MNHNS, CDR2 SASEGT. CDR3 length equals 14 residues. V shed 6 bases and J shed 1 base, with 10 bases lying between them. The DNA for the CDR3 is TGTGCCAGCAGCTCAGGGTTGAGCAATCAGCCCCAGCATTTT. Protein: CASSSGLSNQPQHF.

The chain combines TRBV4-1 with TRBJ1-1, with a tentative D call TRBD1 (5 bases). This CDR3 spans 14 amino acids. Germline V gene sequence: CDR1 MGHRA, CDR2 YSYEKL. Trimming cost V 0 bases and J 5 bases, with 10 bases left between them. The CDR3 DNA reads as TGCGCCAGCAGCCAAGAGGGGGTAGTAACTGAAGCTTTCTTT. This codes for CASSQEGVVTEAFF.

The CDR3 sequence is CASSNADRDAHEKLFF. DNA for the CDR3: TGCGCCAGCAGTAACGCGGACAGGGATGCTCACGAAAAACTGTTTTTT. J is TRBJ1-4 and V is TRBV10-1, with 8 bases fitting TRBD1. The CDR3 runs 16 residues. Germline values: CDR1 WNHNN, CDR2 SYGVQD (reference sequence). V lost 5 bases, J lost 8 bases, and 13 bases stayed unmatched.

CDR3: CASSGRGLRYTEAFF. In nucleotides, the CDR3 is TGTGCCAGCAGCGGGCGGGGGCTCCGATACACTGAAGCTTTCTTT. The rearrangement links TRBV5-6 to TRBJ1-1; D is possibly TRBD1 (6 bases). The CDR3 is made up of 15 amino acids. V was trimmed by 4 bases and J by 3 bases, leaving 16 bases between them. In germline, CDR1 is SGHDT, CDR2 YYEEEE.

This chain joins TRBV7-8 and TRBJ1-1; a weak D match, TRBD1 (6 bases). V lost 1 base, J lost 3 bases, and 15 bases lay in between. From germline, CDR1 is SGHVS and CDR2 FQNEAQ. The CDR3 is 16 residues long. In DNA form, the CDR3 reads TGTGCCAGCAGCTTAGGAGCCGGGACAATAGACACTGAAGCTTTCTTT. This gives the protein CASSLGAGTIDTEAFF.